The 23 T cell receptor beta chains below were found in one sample sequenced in a study of cytomegalovirus exposure and HLA in healthy donors. The primer mix had 60 Vbeta and 13 Jbeta primers. TCRdb's table, derived via immunoSEQ multiplex PCR, lists solely in-frame clones and lacks some. The sample carries some 150,000 clones, 70% to 90% recorded once. Sequencing was performed on PBMCs. These receptor sequences come from a woman under 30 in good health and CMV-seronegative.

V is TRBV2 and J is TRBJ2-5, with 14 bases identical to TRBD2. Germline loops: CDR1 SNHLY, CDR2 FYNNEI. Trimming removed 4 bases from V and 5 bases from J; junction bases left unmatched: 0. There are 14 residues in the CDR3. The CDR3 is CASSGTSGGETQYF. The DNA for the CDR3 is TGTGCCAGCAGTGGGACTAGCGGGGGGGAGACCCAGTACTTC.

The V gene is TRBV2, the J gene TRBJ1-1, with D unresolved. The germline V gene encodes CDR1 SNHLY and CDR2 FYNNEI. CDR3 length equals 11 residues. The V and J ends lost 7 bases and 1 base respectively, with 4 bases between them. CDR3 protein: CASMRNTEAFF. DNA for the CDR3: TGTGCCAGCATGCGGAACACTGAAGCTTTCTTT.

The chain joins TRBV13 to TRBJ2-1; 10 bases are shared with TRBD1. V was pared by 5 bases and J by 2 bases, with 6 bases of the junction left unmatched. Germline CDR1 reads PRHDT; CDR2 reads FYEKMQ (reference sequence). This CDR3 comprises 16 residues. The CDR3 bases are TGTGCCAGCAGCACCAGACAGGGGGCCGCCTACAATGAGCAGTTCTTC. Residues: CASSTRQGAAYNEQFF.

The V and J genes are TRBV11-2 and TRBJ2-1; 8 bases are shared with TRBD2. The CDR3 runs to 13 residues. With 6 bases clipped from V and 7 bases from J, the junction kept 5 bases outside the gene matches. Per germline, CDR1 SGHAT and CDR2 FQNNGV. The CDR3, as DNA: TGTGCCAGCAGTGACGGGAGGGTAAATGAGCAGTTCTTC. Its protein is CASSDGRVNEQFF.

This clone showed up just a few times. V and J are TRBV11-2 and TRBJ2-7; 8 bases fit TRBD2. This CDR3 has 17 amino acids. The ends lost 6 bases at V and 0 bases at J; junction bases unmatched: 13. Per germline, CDR1 SGHAT and CDR2 FQNNGV. CDR3 DNA sequence: TGTGCCAGCAGTCCCGGGTGGGTTAGCGGGACCTCCTACGAGCAGTACTTC. Amino acids: CASSPGWVSGTSYEQYF.

V usage is TRBV9 and J usage is TRBJ1-2; weak D call: TRBD1 (5 bases). V lost 0 bases, J lost 4 bases, and 16 bases lay in between. Germline V gene lookup returns CDR1 SGDLS and CDR2 YYNGEE. The CDR3 covers 16 residues. CDR3 residues: CASSVEAGWVGYGYTF. The CDR3, as DNA: TGTGCCAGCAGCGTAGAAGCAGGGTGGGTAGGCTATGGCTACACCTTC.

This clone is a singleton in its sample. This chain links TRBV6-1 with TRBJ1-1; perhaps TRBD1 as D (5 bases). CDR3 size: 15 residues. Germline lookup yields CDR1 MNHNS and CDR2 SASEGT. V lost 7 bases, J lost 3 bases, and 18 bases lay in between. CDR3 in DNA: TGTGCCAGCATTAGGGAAGGGGCTTCTGACACTGAAGCTTTCTTT. The encoded protein is CASIREGASDTEAFF.

The gene calls are TRBV10-3 and TRBJ2-2; 11 bases are shared with TRBD2. V lost 10 bases to trimming and J lost 3 bases; unmatched junction nucleotides: 10. Germline V gene sequence: CDR1 ENHRY, CDR2 SYGVKD. The CDR3 length is 16 residues. The CDR3 DNA is TGTGCCAGCGAGACTAGCGGGAAGGGGGACACCGGGGAGCTGTTTTTT. Translating gives CASETSGKGDTGELFF.

This clone was observed a single time. The chain is built from TRBV2 and TRBJ2-5; D perhaps matches TRBD2 (7 bases). V lost 8 bases, J lost 0 bases, and 16 bases lay in between. Germline values: CDR1 SNHLY, CDR2 FYNNEI. The CDR3 extends over 15 amino acids. The CDR3 bases are TGTGCCAGCGACGGGGAGGGGGTAGACCAAGAGACCCAGTACTTC. Protein: CASDGEGVDQETQYF. Based on the CDR3 plus reference TRBV2 and TRBJ2-5, the full variable domain is EPEVTQTPSHQVTQMGQEVILRCVPISNHLYFYWYRQILGQKVEFLVSFYNNEISEKSEIFDDQFSVERPDGSNFTLKIRSTKLEDSAMYFCASDGEGVDQETQYFGPGTRLLVL.

The chain is built from TRBV7-9 and TRBJ2-3; 7 bases agree with TRBD1. From germline, CDR1 is SEHNR and CDR2 FQNEAQ (reference sequence). CDR3 size: 15 residues. After removal of 5 bases from V and 1 base from J, the junction contained 6 bases not matched to a gene. The CDR3 is CASSPGQVGTDTQYF. The CDR3 nucleotides read TGTGCCAGCAGCCCTGGACAGGTCGGCACAGATACGCAGTATTTT.

The chain couples TRBV7-8 to TRBJ1-2; weak D call: TRBD1 (5 bases). CDR3 length: 15 amino acids. V was shortened by 5 bases and J by 7 bases, with 20 bases between the two germline ends. Looked up from germline, CDR1 is SGHVS and CDR2 is FQNEAQ. The DNA of the CDR3 is TGTGCCAGCAGCCCCGCTCGGGGGGACGCAGGTGGCTACACCTTC. It is translated as CASSPARGDAGGYTF.

The chain joins TRBV2 to TRBJ1-5; D is possibly TRBD1 (5 bases). The CDR3 length is 12 residues. Trimming cost V 5 bases and J 5 bases, with 7 bases left between them. Germline lookup yields CDR1 SNHLY and CDR2 FYNNEI. CDR3 in amino acids: CASSWGDQPQHF. CDR3 bases: TGTGCCAGCAGTTGGGGGGATCAGCCCCAGCATTTT.

The chain employs TRBV28 and TRBJ2-7; D unclear. This CDR3 has 12 residues. Trimming took 6 bases from V and 0 from J, leaving 6 bases between them. CDR1 MDHEN and CDR2 SYDVKM come from the germline V gene. The CDR3 loop is CASRTGSYEQYF. The CDR3 DNA reads TGTGCCAGCAGGACGGGCTCCTACGAGCAGTACTTC.

The chain couples TRBV19 to TRBJ1-2; maybe TRBD1 (6 bases). CDR3 length: 14 amino acids. Trimming took 3 bases from V and 4 from J, leaving 12 bases between them. Per the germline V gene, CDR1 is LNHDA and CDR2 is SQIVND (reference sequence). CDR3 DNA: TGTGCCAGTAGTATTACCAGGGGCACCTATGGCTACACCTTC. Translating it yields CASSITRGTYGYTF.

V is TRBV28 and J is TRBJ2-7, with a tentative D call TRBD1 (5 bases). The ends were cut back, 4 bases at V and 0 bases at J, with 16 bases in the middle. Germline CDR1 is MDHEN and CDR2 is SYDVKM. CDR3 length: 16 amino acids. CDR3 in amino acids: CASSSMDTLSSYEQYF. CDR3 bases: TGTGCCAGCAGTTCGATGGACACCTTGAGCTCCTACGAGCAGTACTTC.

This sequence joins TRBV5-4 and TRBJ2-3; D might be TRBD2 (5 bases). This CDR3 region has 19 residues. Germline CDR1 is SGHNT and CDR2 is YYREEE (reference sequence). The ends were cut back, 5 bases at V and 0 bases at J, with 25 bases in the middle. The CDR3 coding sequence is TGTGCCAGCAGTCACCCGGGGTTACGTTTAACTTCTAGCACAGATACGCAGTATTTT. It yields the protein CASSHPGLRLTSSTDTQYF. The full variable domain, its missing parts supplied by reference TRBV5-4 and TRBJ2-3, is ETGVTQSPTHLIKTRGQQVTLRCSSQSGHNTVSWYQQALGQGPQFIFQYYREEENGRGNFPPRFSGLQFPNYSSELNVNALELDDSALYLCASSHPGLRLTSSTDTQYFGPGTRLTVL.

The chain has TRBV5-4 and TRBJ2-5, with a tentative D call TRBD1 (6 bases). The CDR3 totals 17 residues. Germline CDR1 SGHNT, CDR2 YYREEE (reference sequence). Trimming cost V 4 bases and J 4 bases, with 23 bases left between them. CDR3 in amino acids: CASSALRGGEGIETQYF. In nucleotides, the CDR3 is TGTGCCAGCAGCGCGCTACGAGGGGGAGAAGGGATAGAGACCCAGTACTTC. The variable domain in full, with the rest retrieved from reference TRBV5-4 and TRBJ2-5, is ETGVTQSPTHLIKTRGQQVTLRCSSQSGHNTVSWYQQALGQGPQFIFQYYREEENGRGNFPPRFSGLQFPNYSSELNVNALELDDSALYLCASSALRGGEGIETQYFGPGTRLLVL.

The rearrangement links TRBV2 to TRBJ2-7; TRBD2 agrees at 7 bases. The CDR3 consists of 15 residues. Germline V gene sequence: CDR1 SNHLY, CDR2 FYNNEI. Unmatched junction bases numbered 17, after V lost 8 bases and J lost 7 bases. For the CDR3, the DNA is TGTGCCAGCGGGGGGGGGATAGCGCGTTTAGGAGAGCAGTACTTC. Its translation: CASGGGIARLGEQYF.

The rearrangement links TRBV4-2 to TRBJ2-1; 8 bases are shared with TRBD1. The ends lost 4 bases at V and 6 bases at J; junction bases unmatched: 11. This CDR3 comprises 16 residues. CDR1 and CDR2 (germline): LGHNA, YNFKEQ. The CDR3 bases are TGTGCCAGCAGCCCCGTGACAGGGGACACCAGCAATGAGCAGTTCTTC. Translated: CASSPVTGDTSNEQFF.

This clone was seen only a few times. V usage is TRBV11-3 and J usage is TRBJ2-6; 8 bases agree with TRBD1. The CDR3 covers 15 residues. V dropped 5 bases and J dropped 2; count of bases not matched to a gene: 2. Germline loops: CDR1 SGHNT, CDR2 YENEEA. This chain's CDR3 is CASSRQGTGANVLTF. The CDR3 region has the DNA TGTGCCAGCAGCCGACAGGGGACTGGGGCCAACGTCCTGACTTTC.

V gene TRBV5-6 combines with J gene TRBJ2-1; 7 positions agree with TRBD1. V gave up 3 bases and J gave up 7 bases; unmatched junction bases: 10. The CDR3 is 15 residues long. CDR1 and CDR2 from the germline V gene are SGHDT and YYEEEE. The CDR3 bases are TGTGCCAGCAGCTGGAAGGGGGACAGTAATAATGAGCAGTTCTTC. The encoded protein is CASSWKGDSNNEQFF.

This chain connects TRBV4-2 to TRBJ2-7, with 11 bases fitting TRBD2. CDR3 size: 18 residues. V was clipped by 3 bases and J by 4 bases; unmatched bases: 14. Germline-derived CDR1 and CDR2 are LGHNA and YNFKEQ. The CDR3 DNA reads as TGTGCCAGCAGCCATTTAGCGGGAGGGGGGAGGAGAGCTTACGAGCAGTACTTC. Translated: CASSHLAGGGRRAYEQYF.

The chain employs TRBV6-5 and TRBJ2-7; 11 bases line up with TRBD2. This CDR3 spans 16 amino acids. CDR1 and CDR2 (germline): MNHEY, SVGAGI. The junction had 9 bases not matched to a gene; V was cut back by 4 bases and J by 4 bases. Here the CDR3 reads CASSFPRLAGGYEQYF. CDR3 DNA: TGTGCCAGCAGTTTTCCGAGATTAGCGGGAGGGTACGAGCAGTACTTC.